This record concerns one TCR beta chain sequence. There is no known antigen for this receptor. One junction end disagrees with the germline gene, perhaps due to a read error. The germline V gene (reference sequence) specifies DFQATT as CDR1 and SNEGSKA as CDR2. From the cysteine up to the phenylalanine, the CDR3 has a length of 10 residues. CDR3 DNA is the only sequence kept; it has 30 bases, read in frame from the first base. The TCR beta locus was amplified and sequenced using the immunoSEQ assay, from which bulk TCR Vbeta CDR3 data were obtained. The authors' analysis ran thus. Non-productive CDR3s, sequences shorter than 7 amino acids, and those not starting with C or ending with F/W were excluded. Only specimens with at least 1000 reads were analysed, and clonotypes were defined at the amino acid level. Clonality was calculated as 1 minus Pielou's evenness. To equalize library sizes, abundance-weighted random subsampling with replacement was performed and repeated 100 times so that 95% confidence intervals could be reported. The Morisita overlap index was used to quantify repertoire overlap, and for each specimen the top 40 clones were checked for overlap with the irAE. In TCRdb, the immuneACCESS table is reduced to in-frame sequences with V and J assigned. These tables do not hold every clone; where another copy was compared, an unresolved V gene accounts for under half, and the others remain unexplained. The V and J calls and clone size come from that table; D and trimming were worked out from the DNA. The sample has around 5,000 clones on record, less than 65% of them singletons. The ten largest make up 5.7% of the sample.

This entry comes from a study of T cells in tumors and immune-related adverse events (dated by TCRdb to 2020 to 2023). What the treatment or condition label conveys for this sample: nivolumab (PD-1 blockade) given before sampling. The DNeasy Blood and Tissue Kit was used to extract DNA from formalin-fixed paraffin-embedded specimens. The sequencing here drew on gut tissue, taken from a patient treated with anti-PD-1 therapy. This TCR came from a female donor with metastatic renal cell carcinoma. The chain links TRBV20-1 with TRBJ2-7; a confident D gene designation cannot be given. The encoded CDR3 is CSASLGEEYF. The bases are TGCAGTGCTAGCCTTGGCGAGGAGTACTTC.